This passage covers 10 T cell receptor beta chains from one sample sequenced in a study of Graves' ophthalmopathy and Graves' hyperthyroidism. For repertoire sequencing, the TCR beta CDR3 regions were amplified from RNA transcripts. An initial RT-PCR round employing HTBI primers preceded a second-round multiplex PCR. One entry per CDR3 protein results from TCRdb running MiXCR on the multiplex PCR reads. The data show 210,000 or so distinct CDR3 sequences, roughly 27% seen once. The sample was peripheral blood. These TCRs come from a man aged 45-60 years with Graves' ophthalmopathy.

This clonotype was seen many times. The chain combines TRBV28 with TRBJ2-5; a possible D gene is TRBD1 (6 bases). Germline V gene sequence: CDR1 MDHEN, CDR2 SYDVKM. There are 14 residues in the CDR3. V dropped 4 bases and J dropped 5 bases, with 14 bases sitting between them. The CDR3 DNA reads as TGTGCCAGCAGTTCGTCGACAGGTCCCGAGACCCAGTACTTC. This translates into CASSSSTGPETQYF.

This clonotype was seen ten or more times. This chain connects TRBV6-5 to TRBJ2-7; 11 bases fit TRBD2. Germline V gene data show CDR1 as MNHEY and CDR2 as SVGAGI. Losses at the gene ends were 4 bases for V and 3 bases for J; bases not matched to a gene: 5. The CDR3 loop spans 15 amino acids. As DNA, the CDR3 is TGTGCCAGCAGTTCTAGACTAGCGGGACACTACGAGCAGTACTTC. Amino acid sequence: CASSSRLAGHYEQYF.

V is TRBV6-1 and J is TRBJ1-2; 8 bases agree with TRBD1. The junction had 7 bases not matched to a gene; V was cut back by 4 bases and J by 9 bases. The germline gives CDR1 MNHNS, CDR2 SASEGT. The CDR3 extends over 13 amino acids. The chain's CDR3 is CASSARQGLSYTF. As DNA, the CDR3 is TGTGCCAGCAGTGCCCGACAGGGGCTCAGCTACACCTTC.

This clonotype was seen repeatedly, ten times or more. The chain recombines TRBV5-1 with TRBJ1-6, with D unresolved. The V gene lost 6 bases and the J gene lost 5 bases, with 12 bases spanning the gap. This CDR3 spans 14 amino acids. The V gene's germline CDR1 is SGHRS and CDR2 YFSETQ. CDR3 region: CASMERGDNSPLHF. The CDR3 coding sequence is TGCGCCAGCATGGAACGGGGAGATAATTCACCCCTCCACTTT.

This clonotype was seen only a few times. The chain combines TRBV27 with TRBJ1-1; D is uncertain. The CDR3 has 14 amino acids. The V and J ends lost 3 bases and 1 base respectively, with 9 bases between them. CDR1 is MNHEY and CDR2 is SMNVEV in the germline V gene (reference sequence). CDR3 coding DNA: TGTGCCAGCAGTTTTGTTATAGGGAACACTGAAGCTTTCTTT. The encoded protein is CASSFVIGNTEAFF.

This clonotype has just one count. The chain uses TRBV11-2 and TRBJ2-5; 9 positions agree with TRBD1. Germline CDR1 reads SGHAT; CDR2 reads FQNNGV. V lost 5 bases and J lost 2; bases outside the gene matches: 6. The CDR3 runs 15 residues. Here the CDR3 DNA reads TGTGCCAGCAGCCGAGGGACAGGGCCACAAGAGACCCAGTACTTC. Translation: CASSRGTGPQETQYF.

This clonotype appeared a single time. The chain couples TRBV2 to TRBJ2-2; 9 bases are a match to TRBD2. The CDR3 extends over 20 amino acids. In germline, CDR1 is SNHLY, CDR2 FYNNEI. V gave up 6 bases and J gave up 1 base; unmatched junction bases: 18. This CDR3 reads CASRDPLLAGPLRNTGELFF. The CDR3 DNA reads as TGTGCCAGCAGAGATCCTCTTCTAGCGGGGCCTCTGCGGAACACCGGGGAGCTGTTTTTT.

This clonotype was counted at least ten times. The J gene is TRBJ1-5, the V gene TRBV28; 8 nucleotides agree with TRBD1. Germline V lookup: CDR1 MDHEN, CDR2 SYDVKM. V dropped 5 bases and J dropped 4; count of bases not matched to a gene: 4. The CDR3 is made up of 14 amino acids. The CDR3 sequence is CASSHRGTNQPQHF. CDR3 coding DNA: TGTGCCAGCAGTCACAGGGGGACTAATCAGCCCCAGCATTTT.

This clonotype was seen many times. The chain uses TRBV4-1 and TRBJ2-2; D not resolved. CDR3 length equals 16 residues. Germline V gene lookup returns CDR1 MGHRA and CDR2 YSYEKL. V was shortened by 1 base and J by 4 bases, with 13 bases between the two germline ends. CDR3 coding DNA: TGCGCCAGCAGCCAAGCCCTCGCTAGTTTCACCGGGGAGCTGTTTTTT. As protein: CASSQALASFTGELFF.

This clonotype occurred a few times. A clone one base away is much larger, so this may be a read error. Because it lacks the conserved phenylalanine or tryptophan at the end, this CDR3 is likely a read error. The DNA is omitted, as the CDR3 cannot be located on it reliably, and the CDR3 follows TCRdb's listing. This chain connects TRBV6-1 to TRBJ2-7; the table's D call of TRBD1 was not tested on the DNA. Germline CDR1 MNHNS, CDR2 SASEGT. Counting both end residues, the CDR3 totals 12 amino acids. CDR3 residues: CASKPGRGSVHS.